The T cell receptor beta chain under discussion was sequenced for a study of OX40 agonist ivuxolimab in advanced cancers. Overall study: While on treatment, patients had intravenous ivuxolimab at 0.01 to 10 mg/kg every 2 weeks. Those enrolled were less than 85% male, with a mean age of approximately 60 years and ages from 23 to 79. Three partial responders included one hepatocellular carcinoma patient and two cutaneous melanoma patients.

TCRdb's copy holds only in-frame clones and misses some; the assay was immunoSEQ multiplex PCR. The sample has more than 50,000 clones; approximately 75% are singletons. Findings of the study overall: Doses of 0.1 to 3.0 mg/kg were accompanied by clonal expansion of CD4+ and CD8+ blood T cells by week 6.

This clone has a handful of counts. Its specificity is unknown. With 7 bases clipped from V and 2 bases from J, the junction kept 10 bases outside the gene matches. This CDR3 spans 15 amino acids. Germline CDR1 and CDR2: SGHRS and YFSETQ. The V call is TRBV5-1, the J call TRBJ2-5, with TRBD1 matching over 8 bases. The clonotype originates from an adult with an advanced solid tumor such as melanoma, head and neck, liver or kidney cancer. The sample consisted of CD4+ or CD8+ T cells sorted from blood, taken in a trial of the OX40 agonist ivuxolimab. This CDR3 is CASRLRGQEQETQYF. The CDR3, as DNA: TGCGCCAGCCGACTTCGGGGACAGGAGCAAGAGACCCAGTACTTC.